This entry is about one T cell receptor beta chain. This entry belongs to a study of Ad26.COV2.S vaccination and SARS-CoV-2 variants. About the study: Doses of Ad26.COV2.S were injected into muscle once or twice, 56 days apart.

Treatment of the sample: about 20 received Ad26.COV2.S at low or high dose, single or two shots; about 5 received placebo; per-sample allocation not given. Collection of samples fell on day 63 after the first vaccine or placebo injection. This table comes from immunoSEQ multiplex PCR, and its TCRdb copy is limited to in-frame clones, with some not included. The table includes some 640,000 clones, 80% to 90% detected once. V gave up 7 bases and J gave up 0 bases; unmatched junction bases: 9. Germline lookup yields CDR1 SNHLY and CDR2 FYNNEI. This CDR3 region has 17 residues. This receptor was obtained from a person aged 18 to 59 who received the Ad26.COV2.S COVID-19 vaccine or a placebo. The sequencing here drew on peripheral blood, taken in a trial of Ad26.COV2.S vaccine versus placebo. This chain links TRBV2 with TRBJ2-6; 7 bases agree with TRBD1. The CDR3 DNA is TGTGCCAGCAATATCGACAGGGCCCCCTCTGGGGCCAACGTCCTGACTTTC. Encoded protein: CASNIDRAPSGANVLTF.